The 13 T cell receptor beta chains in this list originate from one sample, sequenced in a study of blood T cell repertoires in COVID-19. The table came from immunoSEQ multiplex PCR; TCRdb's copy has only in-frame clones and leaves some out. The sample yields about 530,000 clones, roughly 89% seen once. Sequenced: peripheral blood. The receptors here all came from a woman in her 50s with COVID-19, enrolled during active disease.

This rearrangement joins TRBV5-6 to TRBJ2-7; D perhaps matches TRBD2 (5 bases). Trimming shortened V by 4 bases and J by 3 bases, and 11 bases separated the two germline ends. Germline CDR1 and CDR2: SGHDT and YYEEEE. The CDR3 has 13 residues. The CDR3 DNA reads as TGTGCCAGCAGCCAAGAGGGTCACTACGAGCAGTACTTC. Protein sequence: CASSQEGHYEQYF.

The rearrangement joins TRBV2 to TRBJ2-7, with 8 positions matching TRBD1. CDR3 length equals 13 residues. V shed 3 bases, J shed 7 bases, and the junction held 5 bases outside the gene matches. Germline CDR1 and CDR2: SNHLY and FYNNEI. As DNA, the CDR3 is TGTGCCAGCAGTGATGGCAGGGGGCAAGAGCAGTACTTC. It codes for CASSDGRGQEQYF. The full variable domain, in which reference TRBV2 and TRBJ2-7 provide the parts outside the CDR3, is EPEVTQTPSHQVTQMGQEVILRCVPISNHLYFYWYRQILGQKVEFLVSFYNNEISEKSEIFDDQFSVERPDGSNFTLKIRSTKLEDSAMYFCASSDGRGQEQYFGPGTRLTVT.

The chain carries TRBV5-1 and TRBJ1-1, with D perhaps matching TRBD1 (5 bases). Trimming took off 5 bases at V and 1 base at J, with 9 bases between the two ends. The CDR3 has 13 amino acids. Germline-derived CDR1 and CDR2 are SGHRS and YFSETQ. The CDR3 spells CASSHDRNTEAFF. As DNA, the CDR3 is TGCGCCAGCAGTCATGACAGGAACACTGAAGCTTTCTTT.

DNA of the CDR3: TGTGCCAGCAGCTTTTCCGGGACAGGGCACCACGAGCAGTACTTC. Protein: CASSFSGTGHHEQYF. V is TRBV7-2 and J is TRBJ2-7, with TRBD1 matching 9 bases. The germline V gene encodes CDR1 SGHTA and CDR2 FQGNSA. The CDR3 covers 15 residues. V shed 3 bases and J 5 bases; nucleotides not matched to a gene: 8.

CDR3 sequence (DNA): TGTGCCAGCAGTTACTCCTTCCCCGGCGGGTCAACTGAAGCTTTCTTT. The encoded protein is CASSYSFPGGSTEAFF. The chain couples TRBV6-5 to TRBJ1-1; D unclear. The CDR3 length is 16 residues. V lost 0 bases, J lost 5 bases, and 16 bases lay in between. Germline values: CDR1 MNHEY, CDR2 SVGAGI.

This clone was seen a handful of times. The chain uses TRBV5-1 and TRBJ1-1; 8 bases fit TRBD1. This CDR3 comprises 15 residues. V was pared by 4 bases and J by 3 bases, with 8 bases of the junction left unmatched. CDR1 and CDR2 from the germline V gene are SGHRS and YFSETQ. The DNA of the CDR3 is TGCGCCAGCAGCCCCTGGGGGGGACAGGACACTGAAGCTTTCTTT. Translated: CASSPWGGQDTEAFF.

The rearrangement joins TRBV5-4 to TRBJ1-1; 9 nucleotides agree with TRBD1. V shed 4 bases, J shed 4 bases, and the junction held 8 bases outside the gene matches. This CDR3 region has 15 residues. Germline V gene lookup returns CDR1 SGHNT and CDR2 YYREEE (reference sequence). The DNA for the CDR3 is TGTGCCAGCAGCCCCCGGACAGGGGACCTCACTGAAGCTTTCTTT. Protein: CASSPRTGDLTEAFF.

J is TRBJ2-2 and V is TRBV30, with D maybe TRBD1 (6 bases). Looked up from germline, CDR1 is GTSNPN and CDR2 is SVGIG (reference sequence). Trimming stripped 4 bases from V and 2 bases from J, with 11 bases between. This CDR3 has 14 residues. This CDR3 reads CAWNRQANTGELFF. For the CDR3, the DNA is TGTGCCTGGAACAGACAGGCCAACACCGGGGAGCTGTTTTTT. Based on the CDR3 plus reference TRBV30 and TRBJ2-2, the full variable domain is SQTIHQWPATLVQPVGSPLSLECTVEGTSNPNLYWYRQAAGRGLQLLFYSVGIGQISSEVPQNLSASRPQDRQFILSSKKLLLSDSGFYLCAWNRQANTGELFFGEGSRLTVL.

The chain is built from TRBV3-1 (or the pseudogene TRBV3-2) and TRBJ1-1; D gene unclear. This CDR3 is built from 13 residues. The V gene lost 3 bases and the J gene lost 5 bases, with 10 bases spanning the gap. CDR1 and CDR2 from the germline V gene are LGHDT and YNNKEL (reference sequence). The CDR3 DNA sequence: TGTGCCAGCAGCCAGTCGGGGTATACTGAAGCTTTCTTT. Protein product: CASSQSGYTEAFF.

The genes are TRBV5-1 and TRBJ1-1, with D tentatively TRBD1 (6 bases). The CDR3 runs 14 residues. Germline CDR1 reads SGHRS; CDR2 reads YFSETQ. Trimming removed 4 bases from V and 3 bases from J, with 13 bases in between. CDR3 sequence (DNA): TGCGCCAGCAGCCGCACTAACAGGGACACTGAAGCTTTCTTT. This translates into CASSRTNRDTEAFF. Together with reference TRBV5-1 and TRBJ1-1, the CDR3 gives the full variable domain: KAGVTQTPRYLIKTRGQQVTLSCSPISGHRSVSWYQQTPGQGLQFLFEYFSETQRNKGNFPGRFSGRQFSNSRSEMNVSTLELGDSALYLCASSRTNRDTEAFFGQGTRLTVV.

The chain carries TRBV6-1 and TRBJ1-5, with 7 bases that match TRBD1. V trimming: 0 bases; J trimming: 5 bases; junction bases outside the gene matches: 10. The germline V gene encodes CDR1 MNHNS and CDR2 SASEGT. This CDR3 contains 17 residues. The CDR3 bases are TGTGCCAGCAGTGAAGCGCTTCTATACAGGGGATATCAGCCCCAGCATTTT. This encodes CASSEALLYRGYQPQHF.

The chain recombines TRBV4-2 with TRBJ1-1; D call uncertain. There are 15 residues in the CDR3. Trimming removed 2 bases at V and 1 base at J, with 11 bases between. CDR1 LGHNA and CDR2 YNFKEQ come from the germline V gene. CDR3 sequence (DNA): TGTGCCAGCAGCCAATCCTTTTACGGGAACACTGAAGCTTTCTTT. It translates to CASSQSFYGNTEAFF.

The gene calls are TRBV6-1 and TRBJ2-7; possible D gene TRBD1, 6 bases. V was clipped by 2 bases and J by 5 bases, with 19 bases between them. There are 16 residues in the CDR3. CDR1 and CDR2 (germline): MNHNS, SASEGT. The CDR3 coding sequence is TGTGCCAGCAGTGAACTTCCCCAGGGGCCCTACAACGAGCAGTACTTC. Translation gives CASSELPQGPYNEQYF.